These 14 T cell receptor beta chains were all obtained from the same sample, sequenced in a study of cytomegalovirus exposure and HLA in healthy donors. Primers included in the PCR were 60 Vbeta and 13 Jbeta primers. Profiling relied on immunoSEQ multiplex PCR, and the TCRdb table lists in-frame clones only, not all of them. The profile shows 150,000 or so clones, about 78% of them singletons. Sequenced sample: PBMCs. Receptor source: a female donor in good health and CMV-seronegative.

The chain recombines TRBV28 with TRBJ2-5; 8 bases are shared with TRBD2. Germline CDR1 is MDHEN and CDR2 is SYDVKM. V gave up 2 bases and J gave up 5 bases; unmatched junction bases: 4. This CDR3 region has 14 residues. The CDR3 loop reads CASSLTGGPETQYF. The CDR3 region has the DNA TGTGCCAGCAGTTTAACGGGGGGGCCGGAGACCCAGTACTTC.

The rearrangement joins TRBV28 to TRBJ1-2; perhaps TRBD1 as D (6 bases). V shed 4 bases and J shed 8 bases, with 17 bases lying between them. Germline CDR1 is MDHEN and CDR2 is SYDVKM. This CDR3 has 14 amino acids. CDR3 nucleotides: TGTGCCAGCAGTTCAGGCGGGGGCAAGTACGGCTACACCTTC. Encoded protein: CASSSGGGKYGYTF.

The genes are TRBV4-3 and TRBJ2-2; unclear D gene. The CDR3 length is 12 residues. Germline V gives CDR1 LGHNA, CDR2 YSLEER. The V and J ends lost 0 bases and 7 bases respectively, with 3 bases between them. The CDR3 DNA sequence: TGCGCCAGCAGCCAAGACTTCGGGGAGCTGTTTTTT. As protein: CASSQDFGELFF.

The DNA for the CDR3 is TGCGCCAGCAGCTTGTGGGGGGGGTTGAACACTGAAGCTTTCTTT. Its protein product is CASSLWGGLNTEAFF. The chain has TRBV5-1 and TRBJ1-1, with D maybe TRBD1 (5 bases). V was clipped by 1 base and J by 0 bases, with 10 bases between them. Germline CDR1 reads SGHRS; CDR2 reads YFSETQ. The CDR3 totals 15 residues.

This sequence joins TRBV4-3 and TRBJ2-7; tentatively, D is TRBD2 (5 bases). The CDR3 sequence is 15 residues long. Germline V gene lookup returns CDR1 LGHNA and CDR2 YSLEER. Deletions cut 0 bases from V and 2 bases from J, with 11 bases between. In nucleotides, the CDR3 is TGCGCCAGCAGCCAAGATTGGCGAGGGACCTACGAGCAGTACTTC. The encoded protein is CASSQDWRGTYEQYF.

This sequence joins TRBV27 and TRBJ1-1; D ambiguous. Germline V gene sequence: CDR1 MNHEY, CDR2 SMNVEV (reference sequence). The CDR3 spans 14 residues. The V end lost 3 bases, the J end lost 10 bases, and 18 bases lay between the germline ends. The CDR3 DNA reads TGTGCCAGCAGTTTGTTAGGCCAGGCTAATGTAGCTTTCTTT. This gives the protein CASSLLGQANVAFF.

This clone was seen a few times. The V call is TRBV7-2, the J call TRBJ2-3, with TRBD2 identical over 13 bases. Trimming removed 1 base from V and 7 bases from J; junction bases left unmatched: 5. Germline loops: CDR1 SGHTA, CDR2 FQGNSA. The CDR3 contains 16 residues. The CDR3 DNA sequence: TGTGCCAGCAGCTTAGAACTAGCGGGAGGGCCATATACGCAGTATTTT. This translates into CASSLELAGGPYTQYF. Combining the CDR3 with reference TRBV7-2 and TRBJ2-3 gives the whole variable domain GAGVSQSPSNKVTEKGKDVELRCDPISGHTALYWYRQSLGQGLEFLIYFQGNSAPDKSGLPSDRFSAERTGGSVSTLTIQRTQQEDSAVYLCASSLELAGGPYTQYFGPGTRLTVL.

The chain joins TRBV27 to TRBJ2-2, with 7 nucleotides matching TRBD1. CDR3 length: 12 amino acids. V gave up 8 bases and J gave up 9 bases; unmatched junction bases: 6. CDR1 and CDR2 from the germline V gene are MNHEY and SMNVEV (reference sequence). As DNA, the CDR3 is TGTGCCAGCGCCGGGACAGCCTGGGAGCTGTTTTTT. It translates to CASAGTAWELFF.

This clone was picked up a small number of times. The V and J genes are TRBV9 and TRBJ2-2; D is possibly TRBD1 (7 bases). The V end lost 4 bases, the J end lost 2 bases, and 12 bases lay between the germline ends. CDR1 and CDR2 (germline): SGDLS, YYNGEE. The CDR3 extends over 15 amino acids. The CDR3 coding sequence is TGTGCCAGCAGCCAGGGGGGAATTAACACCGGGGAGCTGTTTTTT. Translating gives CASSQGGINTGELFF.

CDR3 sequence: CASMDQANTEAFF. Written as DNA, the CDR3 is TGCGCCAGCATGGATCAGGCGAACACTGAAGCTTTCTTT. The chain has TRBV5-1 and TRBJ1-1; no clear D. This CDR3 has 13 residues. The ends were cut back, 6 bases at V and 1 base at J, with 10 bases in the middle. Looked up from germline, CDR1 is SGHRS and CDR2 is YFSETQ.

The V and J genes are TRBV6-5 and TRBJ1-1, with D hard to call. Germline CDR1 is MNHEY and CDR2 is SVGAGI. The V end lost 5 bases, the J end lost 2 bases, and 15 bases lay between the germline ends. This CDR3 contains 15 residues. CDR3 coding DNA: TGTGCCAGCAGTCCTCACGGCGGGTCAAACACTGAAGCTTTCTTT. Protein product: CASSPHGGSNTEAFF.

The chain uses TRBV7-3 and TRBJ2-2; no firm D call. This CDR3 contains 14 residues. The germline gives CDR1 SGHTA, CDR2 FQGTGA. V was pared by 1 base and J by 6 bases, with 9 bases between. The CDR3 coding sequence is TGTGCCAGCAGCTTAATGGGCCAGTCCGGGGAGCTGTTTTTT. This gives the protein CASSLMGQSGELFF.

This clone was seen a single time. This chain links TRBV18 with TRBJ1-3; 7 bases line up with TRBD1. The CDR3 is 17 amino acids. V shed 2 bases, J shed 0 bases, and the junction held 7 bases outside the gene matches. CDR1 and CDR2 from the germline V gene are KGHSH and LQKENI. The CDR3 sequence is CASSPGSTGLSGNTIYF. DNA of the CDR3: TGTGCCAGCTCACCAGGATCGACAGGGCTCTCTGGAAACACCATATATTTT.

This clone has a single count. Here the CDR3 reads CAISPGQTLNEKLFF. CDR3 DNA sequence: TGTGCCATCAGCCCTGGACAGACTCTTAATGAAAAACTGTTTTTT. V is TRBV10-3 and J is TRBJ1-4, with TRBD1 as a possible D gene (6 bases). CDR1 is ENHRY and CDR2 is SYGVKD in the germline V gene. Deletions cut 6 bases from V and 4 bases from J, with 15 bases between. The CDR3 runs to 15 residues.